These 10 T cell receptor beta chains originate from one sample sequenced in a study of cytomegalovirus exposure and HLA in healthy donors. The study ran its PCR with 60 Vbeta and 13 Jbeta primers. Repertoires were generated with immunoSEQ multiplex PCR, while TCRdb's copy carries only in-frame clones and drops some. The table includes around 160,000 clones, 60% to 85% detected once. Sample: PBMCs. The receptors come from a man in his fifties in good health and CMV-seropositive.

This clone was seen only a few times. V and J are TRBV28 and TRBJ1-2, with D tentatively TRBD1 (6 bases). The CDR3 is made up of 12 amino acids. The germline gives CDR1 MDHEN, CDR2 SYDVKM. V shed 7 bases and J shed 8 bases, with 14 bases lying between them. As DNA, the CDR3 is TGTGCCAGCACCACCATTGGGGGCGGCTACACCTTC. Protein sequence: CASTTIGGGYTF.

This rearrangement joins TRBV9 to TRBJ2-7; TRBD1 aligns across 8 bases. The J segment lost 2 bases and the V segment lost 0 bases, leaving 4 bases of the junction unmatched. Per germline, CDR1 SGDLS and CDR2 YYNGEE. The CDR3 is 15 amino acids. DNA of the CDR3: TGTGCCAGCAGCGTAGCAGGGGGCGAAGCCTACGAGCAGTACTTC. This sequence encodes CASSVAGGEAYEQYF.

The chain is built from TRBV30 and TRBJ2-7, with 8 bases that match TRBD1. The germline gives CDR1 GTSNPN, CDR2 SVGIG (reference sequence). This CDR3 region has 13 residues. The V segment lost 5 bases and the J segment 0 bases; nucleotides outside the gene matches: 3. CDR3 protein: CAWAGQASYEQYF. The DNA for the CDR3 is TGTGCCTGGGCGGGACAGGCCTCCTACGAGCAGTACTTC.

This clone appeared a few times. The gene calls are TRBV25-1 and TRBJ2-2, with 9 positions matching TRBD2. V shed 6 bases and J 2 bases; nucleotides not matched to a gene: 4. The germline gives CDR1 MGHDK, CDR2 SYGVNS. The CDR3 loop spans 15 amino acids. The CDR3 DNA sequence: TGTGCCAGCAGGCCGACTAGCGGAAACACCGGGGAGCTGTTTTTT. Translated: CASRPTSGNTGELFF.

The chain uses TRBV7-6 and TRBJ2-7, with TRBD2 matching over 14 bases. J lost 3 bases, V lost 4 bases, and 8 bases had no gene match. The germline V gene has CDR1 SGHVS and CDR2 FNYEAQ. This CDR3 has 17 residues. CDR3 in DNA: TGTGCCAGCAGCTCCAACCTAGGACTAGCGGGGGGCTACGAGCAGTACTTC. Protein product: CASSSNLGLAGGYEQYF.

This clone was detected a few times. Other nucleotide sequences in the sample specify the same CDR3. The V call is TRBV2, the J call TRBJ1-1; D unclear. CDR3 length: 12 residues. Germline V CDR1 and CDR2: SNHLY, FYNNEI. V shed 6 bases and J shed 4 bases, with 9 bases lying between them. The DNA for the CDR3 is TGTGCCAGCAGACTTGAGGGCACTGAAGCTTTCTTT. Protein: CASRLEGTEAFF.

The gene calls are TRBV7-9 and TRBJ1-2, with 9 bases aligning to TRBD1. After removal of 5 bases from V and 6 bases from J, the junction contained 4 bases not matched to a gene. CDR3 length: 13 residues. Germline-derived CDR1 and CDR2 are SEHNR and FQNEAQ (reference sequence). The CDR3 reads CASSRDRVDGYTF. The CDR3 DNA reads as TGTGCCAGCAGCCGGGACAGGGTGGATGGCTACACCTTC.

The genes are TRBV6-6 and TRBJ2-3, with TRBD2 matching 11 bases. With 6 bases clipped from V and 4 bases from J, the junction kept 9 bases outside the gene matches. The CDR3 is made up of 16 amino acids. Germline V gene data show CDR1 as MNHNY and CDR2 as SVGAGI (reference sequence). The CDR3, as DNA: TGTGCCAGCAGACCCGGCGGTAGCGGGGGGGCAGATACGCAGTATTTT. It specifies CASRPGGSGGADTQYF.

CDR3 in amino acids: CASSVGRAPGNTIYF. DNA of the CDR3: TGTGCCAGCAGTGTGGGCAGGGCGCCCGGAAACACCATATATTTT. This rearrangement joins TRBV2 to TRBJ1-3; the D gene is possibly TRBD1 (5 bases). V was pared by 4 bases and J by 4 bases, with 14 bases between. Germline lookup yields CDR1 SNHLY and CDR2 FYNNEI. This CDR3 comprises 15 residues.

CDR3 amino acids: CASSAPGVTNTEAFF. CDR3 DNA sequence: TGTGCCAGCAGCGCTCCAGGGGTTACGAACACTGAAGCTTTCTTT. This chain uses TRBV7-9 with TRBJ1-1; tentative D call: TRBD1 (6 bases). Germline CDR1 and CDR2: SEHNR and FQNEAQ (reference sequence). Trimming pared 5 bases from V and 1 base from J, leaving 14 bases between. The CDR3 covers 15 residues.